This T cell receptor beta chain was recovered during a study of blood T cell repertoires in COVID-19. About the study: Both acute and convalescent COVID-19 samples were obtained from the United States, Italy and Spain. PBMCs, B-cell-depleted T cells, or T cells provided the cDNA or gDNA that made up the material.

V was clipped by 2 bases and J by 5 bases; unmatched bases: 2. The CDR3 extends over 14 amino acids. Germline V lookup: CDR1 SGHRS, CDR2 YFSETQ. TCRdb's table, derived via immunoSEQ multiplex PCR, lists solely in-frame clones and lacks some. This table has about 140,000 clones, over 65% appearing once. The source is a woman older than 75 with active or convalescent COVID-19. The chain is built from TRBV5-1 and TRBJ2-2; 8 nucleotides match TRBD1. Sequenced: peripheral blood. The CDR3, as DNA: TGCGCCAGCAGCTTTAGACAGGGGACCGGGGAGCTGTTTTTT. Translated: CASSFRQGTGELFF.